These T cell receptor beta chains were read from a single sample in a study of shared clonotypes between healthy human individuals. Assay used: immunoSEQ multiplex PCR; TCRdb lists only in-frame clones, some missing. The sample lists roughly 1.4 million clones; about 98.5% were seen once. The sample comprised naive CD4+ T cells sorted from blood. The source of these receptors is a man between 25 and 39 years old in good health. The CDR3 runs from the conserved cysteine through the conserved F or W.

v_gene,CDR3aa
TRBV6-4,CASSSLLGNEQFF
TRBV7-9,CASSDLGIATGELFF
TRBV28,CASSTAGFSYEQYF
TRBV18,CASSPPGRAGEKLFF
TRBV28,CASSLLPFGEQYF
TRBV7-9,CAIVGNEQFF
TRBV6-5,CASSRWLAGETQYF
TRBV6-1,CASSERRRGRTEAFF
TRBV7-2,CASSAQKRTSGRGLFF
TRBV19,CASSLDRAGDTEAFF
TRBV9,CASSVARGLNYGYTF
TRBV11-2,CASSFRGTGFPRELFF
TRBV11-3,CASSRDSPYEQYF
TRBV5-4,CASSGKRGMTDTQYF
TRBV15,CATSLGPPTYNEQFF
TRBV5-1,CASSIGLAGSHEQFF
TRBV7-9,CASSPSGGNYGYTF
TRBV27,CASSFRLAGGLEQYF
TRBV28,CASRGQGWYEQYF
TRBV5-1,CASSPGLRTYNEQFF